The 21 T cell receptor beta chains reported below all come from one sample, sequenced in a study of radiotherapy plus CTLA-4 blockade in lung cancer. The protocol was immunoSEQ multiplex PCR, while the TCRdb copy is restricted to in-frame clones and leaves out a portion. The sample consists of approximately 94,000 clones, roughly four fifths of them appearing once. This specimen was peripheral blood, taken from a patient treated with radiotherapy plus ipilimumab. These receptors all stem from a human donor with non-small cell lung cancer that progressed on radiotherapy plus ipilimumab.

The chain uses TRBV4-1 and TRBJ1-1; a weak D match, TRBD1 (6 bases). Germline V gene sequence: CDR1 MGHRA, CDR2 YSYEKL. The V and J ends lost 0 bases and 3 bases respectively, with 26 bases between them. This CDR3 spans 20 amino acids. The CDR3 region has the DNA TGCGCCAGCAGCCAAGAAGGAAGGGATTGGACAGCGCCCGTCGACACTGAAGCTTTCTTT. Amino acid sequence: CASSQEGRDWTAPVDTEAFF.

This chain connects TRBV2 to TRBJ1-5; no clear D. This CDR3 is built from 13 residues. Trimming removed 6 bases from V and 4 bases from J, with 10 bases in between. Germline V CDR1 and CDR2: SNHLY, FYNNEI. CDR3 bases: TGTGCCAGCAGGGTGGCAGTAAATCAGCCCCAGCATTTT. As protein: CASRVAVNQPQHF.

The V and J genes are TRBV4-2 and TRBJ1-2; D is unclear. Germline CDR1 LGHNA, CDR2 YNFKEQ. CDR3 length equals 13 residues. V gave up 1 base and J gave up 6 bases, with 9 bases separating them. CDR3 in amino acids: CASSQGGRNGYTF. As DNA, the CDR3 is TGTGCCAGCAGCCAAGGTGGAAGGAATGGCTACACCTTC.

On this clone itself: The junction departs from germline at one end; a sequencing error may be responsible. The chain couples TRBV28 to TRBJ1-5; D not resolved. Germline V CDR1 and CDR2: MDHEN, SYDVKM. CDR3 length equals 12 residues. CDR3 bases: TGTACCAGCAGTTCTACTAATCAGCCCCAGCATTTT. Protein: CTSSSTNQPQHF.

V is TRBV19 and J is TRBJ1-1; D is undetermined. In germline, CDR1 is LNHDA, CDR2 SQIVND (reference sequence). The V end was cut by 5 bases, the J end by 8 bases, with 21 bases between. The CDR3 covers 15 residues. CDR3 sequence reads: CASSAPGDGDEEAFF. CDR3 bases: TGTGCCAGTAGTGCACCGGGAGACGGAGACGAAGAAGCTTTCTTT.

This clone was seen only a few times. The V gene is TRBV7-9, the J gene TRBJ2-1; D remains ambiguous. Germline V gives CDR1 SEHNR, CDR2 FQNEAQ (reference sequence). This CDR3 spans 12 amino acids. V was shortened by 8 bases and J by 2 bases, with 7 bases between the two germline ends. CDR3 nucleotides: TGTGCCAGCCTGGGCGCCTACAATGAGCAGTTCTTC. Translating gives CASLGAYNEQFF.

This chain uses TRBV7-3 with TRBJ2-5; possibly TRBD1 or TRBD2 for D (5 bases each). The CDR3 sequence is 15 residues long. The germline V and J ends were trimmed by 0 bases and 1 base, with 9 bases remaining between them. CDR1 and CDR2 (germline): SGHTA, FQGTGA. The CDR3 DNA sequence: TGTGCCAGCAGCTTAACGGGTGGGGGCCAAGAGACCCAGTACTTC. Encoded protein: CASSLTGGGQETQYF.

The J gene is TRBJ2-7, the V gene TRBV19, with 13 bases matching TRBD2. The CDR3 loop spans 15 amino acids. Germline CDR1 reads LNHDA; CDR2 reads SQIVND (reference sequence). The ends lost 5 bases at V and 6 bases at J; junction bases unmatched: 7. DNA of the CDR3: TGTGCCAGTAGTCCAGGACTAGCGGGAGCCGGCGAGCAGTACTTC. It encodes CASSPGLAGAGEQYF.

The chain is built from TRBV29-1 and TRBJ1-2; TRBD1 aligns across 12 bases. The germline gives CDR1 SQVTM, CDR2 ANQGSEA. The ends lost 6 bases at V and 7 bases at J; junction bases unmatched: 6. This CDR3 has 13 residues. As DNA, the CDR3 is TGCAGCGTACCGGGACAGGGGGCCTTTGGCTACACCTTC. The encoded protein is CSVPGQGAFGYTF.

The CDR3 bases are TGTGCCAGCAGCCTCCGACGGGGGAACACTGAAGCTTTCTTT. It codes for CASSLRRGNTEAFF. The V gene is TRBV6-1, the J gene TRBJ1-1, with D unclear. This CDR3 has 14 amino acids. V was clipped by 6 bases and J by 1 base, with 12 bases between them. CDR1 is MNHNS, CDR2 SASEGT, per germline.

The rearrangement uses TRBV19 and TRBJ2-2; D gene uncertain. Trimming cost V 6 bases and J 5 bases, with 4 bases left between them. The CDR3 is 11 amino acids. In germline, CDR1 is LNHDA, CDR2 SQIVND (reference sequence). CDR3 loop: CASRGTGELFF. DNA for the CDR3: TGTGCCAGTAGGGGGACCGGGGAGCTGTTTTTT. The complete variable domain, with remaining parts taken from reference TRBV19 and TRBJ2-2, reads DGGITQSPKYLFRKEGQNVTLSCEQNLNHDAMYWYRQDPGQGLRLIYYSQIVNDFQKGDIAEGYSVSREKKESFPLTVTSAQKNPTAFYLCASRGTGELFFGEGSRLTVL.

The rearrangement uses TRBV7-9 and TRBJ2-7; D may be TRBD1 or TRBD2 (5 bases each). V gave up 5 bases and J gave up 2 bases, with 19 bases separating them. CDR1 is SEHNR, CDR2 FQNEAQ, per germline (reference sequence). The CDR3 runs to 16 residues. DNA of the CDR3: TGTGCCAGCAGCCCCCGCCTCCGGGACCGACCCTACGAGCAGTACTTC. Translating gives CASSPRLRDRPYEQYF.

The chain carries TRBV6-5 and TRBJ2-3, with no clear D. V dropped 4 bases and J dropped 1 base, with 6 bases sitting between them. Germline V gene data show CDR1 as MNHEY and CDR2 as SVGAGI. This CDR3 is built from 13 residues. The CDR3 DNA is TGTGCCAGCAGTTGTTTCGGCACAGATACGCAGTATTTT. Translated: CASSCFGTDTQYF.

V is TRBV5-6 and J is TRBJ1-2; D unclear. V was pared by 0 bases and J by 7 bases, with 7 bases between. Germline values: CDR1 SGHDT, CDR2 YYEEEE. The CDR3 loop spans 12 amino acids. DNA for the CDR3: TGTGCCAGCAGCTTGGCCACGGGTGGCTACACCTTC. This translates into CASSLATGGYTF.

The V gene is TRBV6-1, the J gene TRBJ1-5; 9 positions match TRBD1. The J segment lost 5 bases and the V segment lost 4 bases, leaving 9 bases of the junction unmatched. In germline, CDR1 is MNHNS, CDR2 SASEGT. This CDR3 has 16 residues. In nucleotides, the CDR3 is TGTGCCAGCAGTGCGCAGCCGACAGGGGGATATCAGCCCCAGCATTTT. This sequence encodes CASSAQPTGGYQPQHF.

This sequence joins TRBV20-1 and TRBJ2-1, with unresolved D. The V gene's germline CDR1 is DFQATT and CDR2 SNEGSKA (reference sequence). The CDR3 sequence is 11 residues long. Trimming removed 4 bases at V and 8 bases at J, with 9 bases between. CDR3 DNA sequence: TGCAGTGCTACCCCCACCCATGAGCAGTTCTTC. It is translated as CSATPTHEQFF.

The chain joins TRBV5-4 to TRBJ2-2; TRBD1 aligns across 8 bases. With V trimmed by 3 bases and J by 6 bases, 7 bases remained unmatched. This CDR3 is built from 15 residues. The germline V gene encodes CDR1 SGHNT and CDR2 YYREEE (reference sequence). This CDR3 is CASSYPQGGAGELFF. The DNA of the CDR3 is TGTGCCAGCAGCTACCCACAGGGGGGTGCCGGGGAGCTGTTTTTT.

This chain joins TRBV7-3 and TRBJ2-7; 14 positions match TRBD2. CDR1 SGHTA and CDR2 FQGTGA come from the germline V gene. This CDR3 region has 16 residues. Unmatched junction bases numbered 7, after V lost 4 bases and J lost 5 bases. CDR3 sequence: CASSSGTSGRKNEQYF. DNA of the CDR3: TGTGCCAGCAGCTCCGGGACTAGCGGGAGAAAGAACGAGCAGTACTTC.

The V call is TRBV25-1, the J call TRBJ1-2; D possibly corresponds to TRBD1 (5 bases). This CDR3 has 14 residues. V lost 5 bases to trimming and J lost 4 bases, with 14 bases between them. Germline-derived CDR1 and CDR2 are MGHDK and SYGVNS. The DNA of the CDR3 is TGTGCCAGCAGTAAAACAGGCTCTTTCTATGGCTACACCTTC. Translating it yields CASSKTGSFYGYTF.

The chain joins TRBV19 to TRBJ2-4; the match to TRBD1 covers 7 bases. CDR1 and CDR2 (germline): LNHDA, SQIVND (reference sequence). J was trimmed by 9 bases and V by 5 bases; bases with no gene match: 7. CDR3 size: 13 residues. The CDR3 bases are TGTGCCAGTAGTCCAAGACAGGGCGGCATTCAGTACTTC. Its protein product is CASSPRQGGIQYF. Filled out from reference TRBV19 and TRBJ2-4, the complete variable domain reads DGGITQSPKYLFRKEGQNVTLSCEQNLNHDAMYWYRQDPGQGLRLIYYSQIVNDFQKGDIAEGYSVSREKKESFPLTVTSAQKNPTAFYLCASSPRQGGIQYFGAGTRLSVL.

This chain connects TRBV7-6 to TRBJ2-7; 8 bases are shared with TRBD1. V was clipped by 5 bases and J by 3 bases; unmatched bases: 6. Germline loops: CDR1 SGHVS, CDR2 FNYEAQ. The CDR3 sequence is 14 residues long. CDR3 protein: CASSPAQGGYEQYF. The DNA for the CDR3 is TGTGCCAGCAGCCCTGCACAGGGGGGCTACGAGCAGTACTTC.